Given below is one T cell receptor (beta chain) in context. The antigen is undetermined. CD4+ cells underwent separation, giving CD45RA+ naive and CD45RA-negative memory subsets. This CDR3 contains 14 residues. The germline V and J ends were trimmed by 4 bases and 4 bases, with 14 bases remaining between them. The germline V gene has CDR1 MNHEY and CDR2 SMNVEV (reference sequence). The sample originates from a study of shared clonotypes between healthy human individuals. Whole-study context: Each donor had three CD4 naive, three CD4 memory, two CD8 naive and one CD8 memory plate.

The sorted-subset replicate PCRs were given about 200 ng DNA, which is some 29,000 T cell genomes. Assay: immunoSEQ multiplex PCR; the TCRdb copy retains only in-frame clones and omits some. This sample has 1,400,000 or so clones, with approximately 98.5% found just once. Notes on the study in general: For naive CD4 cells, approximately 4.8% of clonotypes were shared across a few donors.

The rearrangement uses TRBV27 and TRBJ2-7; D remains ambiguous. Sequencing used naive CD4+ T cells sorted from blood. The subset here: CD45RA+ positively selected. The clonotype originates from a man aged 25 to 40 in good health. The CDR3 DNA reads TGTGCCAGCAGTTCTGTCTACCAGAAGTACGAGCAGTACTTC. It is translated as CASSSVYQKYEQYF.